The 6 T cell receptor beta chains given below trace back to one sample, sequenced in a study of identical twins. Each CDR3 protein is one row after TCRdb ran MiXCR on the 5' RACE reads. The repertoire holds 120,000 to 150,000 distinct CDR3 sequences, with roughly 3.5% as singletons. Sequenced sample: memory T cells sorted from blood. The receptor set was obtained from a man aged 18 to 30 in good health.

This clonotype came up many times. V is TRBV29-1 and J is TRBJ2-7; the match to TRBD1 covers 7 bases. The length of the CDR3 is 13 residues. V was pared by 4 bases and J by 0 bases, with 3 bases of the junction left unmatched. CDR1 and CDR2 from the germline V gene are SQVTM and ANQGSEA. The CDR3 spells CSVGNRGSYEQYF. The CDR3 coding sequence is TGCAGCGTTGGCAACAGGGGCTCCTACGAGCAGTACTTC.

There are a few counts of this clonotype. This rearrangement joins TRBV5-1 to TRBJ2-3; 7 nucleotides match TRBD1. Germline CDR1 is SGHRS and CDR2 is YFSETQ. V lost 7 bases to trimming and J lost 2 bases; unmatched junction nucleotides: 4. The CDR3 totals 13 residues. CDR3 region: CASRTGDTDTQYF. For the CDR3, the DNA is TGCGCCAGCCGAACAGGGGACACAGATACGCAGTATTTT.

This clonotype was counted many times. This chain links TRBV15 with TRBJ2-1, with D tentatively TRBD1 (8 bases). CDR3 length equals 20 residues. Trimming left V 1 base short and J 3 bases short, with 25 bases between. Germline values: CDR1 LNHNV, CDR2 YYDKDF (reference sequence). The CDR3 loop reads CATSRGSTGAQGGIYNEQFF. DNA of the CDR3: TGTGCCACCAGCAGAGGATCGACAGGGGCCCAGGGGGGGATCTACAATGAGCAGTTCTTC.

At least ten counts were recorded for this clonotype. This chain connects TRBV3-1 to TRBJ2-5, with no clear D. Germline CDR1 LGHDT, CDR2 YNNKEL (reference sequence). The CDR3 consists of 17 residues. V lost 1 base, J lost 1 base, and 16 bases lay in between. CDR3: CASSQVSVGRFQETQYF. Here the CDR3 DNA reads TGTGCCAGCAGCCAAGTGTCCGTTGGCCGGTTCCAAGAGACCCAGTACTTC.

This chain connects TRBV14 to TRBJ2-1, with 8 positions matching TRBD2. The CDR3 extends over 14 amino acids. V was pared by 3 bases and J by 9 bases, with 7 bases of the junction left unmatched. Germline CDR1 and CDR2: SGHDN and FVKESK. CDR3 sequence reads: CASSHQRESREQFF. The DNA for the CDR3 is TGTGCCAGCAGCCACCAGCGGGAGTCCCGTGAGCAGTTCTTC.

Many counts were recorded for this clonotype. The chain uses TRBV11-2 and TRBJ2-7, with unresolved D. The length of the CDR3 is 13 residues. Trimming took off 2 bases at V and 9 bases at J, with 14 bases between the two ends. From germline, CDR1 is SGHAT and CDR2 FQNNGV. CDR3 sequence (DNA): TGTGCCAGCAGCTTAATTCCCCAAGGCGGGCAGTACGTC. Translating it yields CASSLIPQGGQYV.